The 3 T cell receptor beta chains in this list originate from one sample, sequenced in a study of shared T cell receptors in the human thymus. Clones were sequenced by immunoSEQ multiplex PCR, and TCRdb holds only the in-frame ones, with some missing. This repertoire shows roughly 660,000 clones, approximately 88% found once; its top ten account for approximately 0.01%. The same sample was also used in a study of human thymus T cells.

Sequencing input: thymocytes. These TCRs come from a boy in the first two years of life with a congenital heart defect.

CDR3 DNA: TGTGCCAGCAGCGACGGGGGGTATGAGCAGTTCTTC. This gives the protein CASSDGGYEQFF. The chain recombines TRBV7-2 with TRBJ2-1; 7 nucleotides match TRBD2. CDR3 length equals 12 residues. The V and J ends lost 5 bases and 8 bases, in that order; junction bases with no gene match: 3. Germline V gives CDR1 SGHTA, CDR2 FQGNSA.

The chain's CDR3 is CASSGQGKIQPQHF. The CDR3 region has the DNA TGTGCCAGCAGCGGACAGGGGAAGATTCAGCCCCAGCATTTT. This sequence joins TRBV6-4 and TRBJ1-5; 9 bases are a match to TRBD1. V was clipped by 6 bases and J by 6 bases; unmatched bases: 6. The CDR3 spans 14 residues. The germline V gene encodes CDR1 MRHNA and CDR2 SNTAGT.

The rearrangement uses TRBV19 and TRBJ2-4, with a weak D call TRBD2 (6 bases). The CDR3 spans 17 residues. Deletions cut 5 bases from V and 8 bases from J, with 25 bases between. Per the germline V gene, CDR1 is LNHDA and CDR2 is SQIVND (reference sequence). This chain's CDR3 is CASSRLGSEGPEDIQYF. CDR3 sequence (DNA): TGTGCCAGTAGTCGACTGGGGTCGGAGGGACCTGAGGACATTCAGTACTTC.